This section outlines one T cell receptor beta chain sequence together with its context. Antigen specificity is unknown. This CDR3 has 15 amino acids. Trimming at V came to 4 bases and at J to 1 base, leaving 6 bases not matched to a gene. Germline CDR1 reads SQVTM; CDR2 reads ANQGSEA. RNA amounts of about 0.5 to 1 ug underwent reverse transcription with random hexamers. TCRdb reprocessed the immunoSEQ multiplex PCR reads via MiXCR and lists one record per CDR3 protein. Among roughly 400,000 distinct CDR3 sequences, more than 80% were seen once, and the ten largest hold about 0.12%. This specimen belongs to a study of CD8 T cells in Susac syndrome. Study results and caveats: The authors acknowledged that the study's TCR sequencing and HLA analysis involved relatively few individuals.

The sequencing input was CD8+ T cells from PBMCs. The chain employs TRBV29-1 and TRBJ2-3; 9 bases map to TRBD1. The source of this sequence is a human donor with multiple sclerosis. In nucleotides, the CDR3 is TGCAGCGTTGCACCGGGGGACAGGGGCACAGATACGCAGTATTTT. This encodes CSVAPGDRGTDTQYF.